This T cell receptor beta chain emerged from a study of blood T cells in healthy people across ages. Overall study context: Per two T cells, template switching captured roughly one barcoded beta molecule.

The V gene lost 1 base and the J gene lost 1 base, with 9 bases spanning the gap. The germline gives CDR1 SGHTA, CDR2 FQGNSA. The CDR3 sequence is 15 residues long. A second PCR, run for roughly 7 to 11 cycles, used a sample-barcoded 5' primer plus a J-beta primer mix. Each CDR3 protein gets one entry after TCRdb re-called the 5' RACE reads with MiXCR. Of under 850,000 distinct CDR3 sequences listed, about 36% are singletons. The TCR originated in a man in his late teens or twenties in good health. The rearrangement joins TRBV7-2 to TRBJ2-3; no clear D gene. The sample was blood. The CDR3 spells CASSLGSAGTDTQYF. The CDR3 nucleotides are TGTGCCAGCAGCTTAGGCAGTGCAGGCACAGATACGCAGTATTTT.